The 9 T cell receptor beta chains below all came from one sample that was sequenced in a study of T cells in Graves' hyperthyroidism and ophthalmopathy. There were TCR beta CDR3 regions amplified from RNA transcripts. RT-PCR in the first round (using the HTBI primer set) targeted the TCR CDR3. A single record per CDR3 protein comes from TCRdb applying MiXCR to the multiplex PCR reads. The repertoire holds about 520,000 distinct CDR3 sequences, about a fifth seen once, with more than 25% in the top ten. Sequenced: blood. The receptors were sampled from a young man with Graves' hyperthyroidism.

This clonotype was seen at least ten times. The rearrangement joins TRBV27 to TRBJ1-1, with 7 positions matching TRBD1. The germline V gene has CDR1 MNHEY and CDR2 SMNVEV (reference sequence). This CDR3 has 16 residues. The J segment lost 3 bases and the V segment lost 5 bases, leaving 12 bases of the junction unmatched. The CDR3 bases are TGTGCCAGCAGTAGACAGGGCGGCAGAGCTTACACTGAAGCTTTCTTT. Its translation: CASSRQGGRAYTEAFF.

This chain connects TRBV9 to TRBJ1-1; D not resolved. The CDR3 sequence is 14 residues long. Trimming removed 3 bases at V and 4 bases at J, with 13 bases between. CDR1 SGDLS and CDR2 YYNGEE come from the germline V gene. The CDR3 bases are TGTGCCAGCAGCGGATCGTGGGAGGGCACTGAAGCTTTCTTT. Its translation is CASSGSWEGTEAFF.

The V and J genes are TRBV6-1 and TRBJ1-1; D is undetermined. Deletions cut 7 bases from V and 5 bases from J, with 14 bases between. The germline CDR1 and CDR2 sequences are MNHNS and SASEGT. There are 13 residues in the CDR3. Written as DNA, the CDR3 is TGTGCCAGCAACCCGGGCCGGGAAACTGAAGCTTTCTTT. This gives the protein CASNPGRETEAFF.

This clonotype was seen ten or more times. V gene TRBV10-3 combines with J gene TRBJ1-3; the D is unclear. Germline-derived CDR1 and CDR2 are ENHRY and SYGVKD. Trimming stripped 8 bases from V and 2 bases from J, with 10 bases between. CDR3 length: 13 amino acids. The CDR3 reads CAISGAPGNTIYF. The CDR3 bases are TGTGCCATCTCAGGCGCCCCTGGAAACACCATATATTTT.

This clonotype was seen repeatedly, ten times or more. The J gene is TRBJ1-3, the V gene TRBV7-9; D gene unclear. The CDR3 has 15 residues. Per the germline V gene, CDR1 is SEHNR and CDR2 is FQNEAQ (reference sequence). The V gene lost 1 base and the J gene lost 4 bases, with 11 bases spanning the gap. DNA for the CDR3: TGTGCCAGCAGCTTAGGACCGATTCCCGGAAACACCATATATTTT. This sequence encodes CASSLGPIPGNTIYF. Combining the CDR3 with reference TRBV7-9 and TRBJ1-3 gives the whole variable domain DTGVSQNPRHKITKRGQNVTFRCDPISEHNRLYWYRQTLGQGPEFLTYFQNEAQLEKSRLLSDRFSAERPKGSFSTLEIQRTEQGDSAMYLCASSLGPIPGNTIYFGEGSWLTVV.

This clonotype was found many times. The rearrangement links TRBV12-3 or TRBV12-4 to TRBJ1-1; no reliable D call. The CDR3 is 13 residues long. The ends were cut back, 6 bases at V and 1 base at J, with 9 bases in the middle. CDR3 residues: CASSTRENTEAFF. CDR3 coding DNA: TGTGCCAGCAGCACGAGAGAGAACACTGAAGCTTTCTTT.

This clonotype was counted many times. A junction end diverges from the germline sequence, so it may reflect a read error. This chain connects TRBV5-5 to TRBJ2-5; weak D call: TRBD2 (6 bases). Per the germline V gene, CDR1 is SGHKS and CDR2 is YYEKEE (reference sequence). The CDR3 extends over 14 amino acids. The CDR3 is CTSSLAGGGETQYF. The CDR3, as DNA: TGTACCAGCAGCTTGGCCGGGGGTGGGGAGACCCAGTACTTC.

This clonotype was seen at least ten times. The rearrangement links TRBV12-3 or TRBV12-4 to TRBJ1-1; D gene uncertain. The V and J ends lost 2 bases and 2 bases respectively, with 9 bases between them. This CDR3 contains 14 residues. CDR3 region: CASSLRNSNTEAFF. DNA for the CDR3: TGTGCCAGCAGTTTAAGGAATAGCAACACTGAAGCTTTCTTT.

This clonotype was seen many times. V usage is TRBV11-1 and J usage is TRBJ1-1; D may be TRBD1 (5 bases). Germline CDR1 SGHAT, CDR2 FQDESV (reference sequence). This CDR3 has 16 amino acids. The V end was cut by 5 bases, the J end by 0 bases, with 16 bases between. CDR3 DNA: TGTGCCAGCAGCATTGCTGGGGGACCCCTGAACACTGAAGCTTTCTTT. Translated: CASSIAGGPLNTEAFF.